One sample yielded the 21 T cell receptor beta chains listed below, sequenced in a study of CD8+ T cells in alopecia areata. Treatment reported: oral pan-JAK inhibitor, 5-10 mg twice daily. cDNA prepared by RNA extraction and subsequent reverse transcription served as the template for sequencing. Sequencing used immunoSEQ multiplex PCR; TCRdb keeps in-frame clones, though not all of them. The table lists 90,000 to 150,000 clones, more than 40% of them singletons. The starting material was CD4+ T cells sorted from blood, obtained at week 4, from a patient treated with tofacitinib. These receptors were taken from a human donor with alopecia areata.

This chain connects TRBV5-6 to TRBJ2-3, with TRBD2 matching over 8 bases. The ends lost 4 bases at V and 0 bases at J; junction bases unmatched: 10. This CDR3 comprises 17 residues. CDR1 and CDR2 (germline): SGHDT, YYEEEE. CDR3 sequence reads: CASSPAGAGASTDTQYF. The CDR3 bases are TGTGCCAGCAGCCCTGCGGGAGCGGGAGCTAGCACAGATACGCAGTATTTT.

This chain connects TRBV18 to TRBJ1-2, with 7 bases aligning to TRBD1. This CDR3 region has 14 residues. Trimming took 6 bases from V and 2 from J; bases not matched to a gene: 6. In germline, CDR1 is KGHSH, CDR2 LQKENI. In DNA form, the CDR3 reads TGTGCCAGCTCGCCGGGACAGCAGAACTATGGCTACACCTTC. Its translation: CASSPGQQNYGYTF.

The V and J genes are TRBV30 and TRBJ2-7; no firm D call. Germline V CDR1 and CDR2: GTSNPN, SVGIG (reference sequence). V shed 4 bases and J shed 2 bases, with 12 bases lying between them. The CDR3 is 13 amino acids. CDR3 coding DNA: TGTGCCTGGAAACTCCAAGGTGCCTACGAGCAGTACTTC. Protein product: CAWKLQGAYEQYF. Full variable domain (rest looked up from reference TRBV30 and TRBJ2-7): SQTIHQWPATLVQPVGSPLSLECTVEGTSNPNLYWYRQAAGRGLQLLFYSVGIGQISSEVPQNLSASRPQDRQFILSSKKLLLSDSGFYLCAWKLQGAYEQYFGPGTRLTVT.

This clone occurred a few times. The CDR3 reads CASSAGREQYF. The CDR3 DNA follows: TGTGCCAGCAGTGCAGGTCGCGAGCAGTACTTC. The chain uses TRBV6-1 and TRBJ2-7; D is unresolved. This CDR3 spans 11 amino acids. Trimming shortened V by 4 bases and J by 6 bases, and 7 bases separated the two germline ends. CDR1 is MNHNS, CDR2 SASEGT, per germline.

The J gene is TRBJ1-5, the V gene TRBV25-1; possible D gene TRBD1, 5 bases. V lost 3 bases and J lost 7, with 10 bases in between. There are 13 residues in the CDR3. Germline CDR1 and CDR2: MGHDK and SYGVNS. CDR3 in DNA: TGTGCCAGCAGTGAGGGGGGAAGCCAGCCCCAGCATTTT. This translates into CASSEGGSQPQHF.

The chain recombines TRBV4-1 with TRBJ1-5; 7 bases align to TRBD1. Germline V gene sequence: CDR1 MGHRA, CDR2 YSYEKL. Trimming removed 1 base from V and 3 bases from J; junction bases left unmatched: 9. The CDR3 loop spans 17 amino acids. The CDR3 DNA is TGCGCCAGCAGCCAAGTACACAGGGGTGTGGTCAATCAGCCCCAGCATTTT. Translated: CASSQVHRGVVNQPQHF.

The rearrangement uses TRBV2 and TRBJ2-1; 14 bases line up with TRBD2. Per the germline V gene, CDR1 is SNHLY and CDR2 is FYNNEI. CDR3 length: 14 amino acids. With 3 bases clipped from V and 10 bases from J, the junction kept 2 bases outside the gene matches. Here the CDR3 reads CASSDGLAGGEQFF. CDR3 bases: TGTGCCAGCAGTGACGGACTAGCGGGGGGCGAGCAGTTCTTC. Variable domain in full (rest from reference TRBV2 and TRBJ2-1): EPEVTQTPSHQVTQMGQEVILRCVPISNHLYFYWYRQILGQKVEFLVSFYNNEISEKSEIFDDQFSVERPDGSNFTLKIRSTKLEDSAMYFCASSDGLAGGEQFFGPGTRLTVL.

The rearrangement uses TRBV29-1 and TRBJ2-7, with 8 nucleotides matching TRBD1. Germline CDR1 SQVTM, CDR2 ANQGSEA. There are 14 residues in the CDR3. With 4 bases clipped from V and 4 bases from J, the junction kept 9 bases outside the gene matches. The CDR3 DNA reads TGCAGCGTTGGGCTTGCAGGGGGCCCTTACGAGCAGTACTTC. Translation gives CSVGLAGGPYEQYF.

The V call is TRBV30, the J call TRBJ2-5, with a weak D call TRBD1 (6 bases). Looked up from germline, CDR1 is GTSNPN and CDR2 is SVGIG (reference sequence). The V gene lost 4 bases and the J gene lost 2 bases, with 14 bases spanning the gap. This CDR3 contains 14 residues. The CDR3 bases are TGTGCCTGGACCTTGGGACACTCACAAGAGACCCAGTACTTC. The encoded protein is CAWTLGHSQETQYF.

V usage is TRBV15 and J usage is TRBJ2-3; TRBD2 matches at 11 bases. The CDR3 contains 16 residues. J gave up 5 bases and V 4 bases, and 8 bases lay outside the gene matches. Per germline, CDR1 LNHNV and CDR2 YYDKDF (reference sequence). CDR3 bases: TGTGCCACCAGCAAAACTAGCGGGGGAGGTTTAGATACGCAGTATTTT. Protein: CATSKTSGGGLDTQYF. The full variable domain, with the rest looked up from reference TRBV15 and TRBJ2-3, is DAMVIQNPRYQVTQFGKPVTLSCSQTLNHNVMYWYQQKSSQAPKLLFHYYDKDFNNEADTPDNFQSRRPNTSFCFLDIRSPGLGDTAMYLCATSKTSGGGLDTQYFGPGTRLTVL.

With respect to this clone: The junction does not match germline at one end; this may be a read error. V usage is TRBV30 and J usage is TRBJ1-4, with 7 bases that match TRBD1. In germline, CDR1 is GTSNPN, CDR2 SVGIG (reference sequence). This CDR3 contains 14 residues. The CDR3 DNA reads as TGTGCCTGGAGCGCCGGGACAGCCCTTGGAAAACTGTTCTTT. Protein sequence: CAWSAGTALGKLFF. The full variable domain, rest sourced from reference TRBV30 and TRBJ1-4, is SQTIHQWPATLVQPVGSPLSLECTVEGTSNPNLYWYRQAAGRGLQLLFYSVGIGQISSEVPQNLSASRPQDRQFILSSKKLLLSDSGFYLCAWSAGTALGKLFFGSGTQLSVL.

This CDR3 reads CSVGTGKSGELFF. In DNA, the CDR3 is TGCAGCGTTGGTACAGGGAAATCCGGGGAGCTGTTTTTT. This chain joins TRBV29-1 and TRBJ2-2, with D possibly matching TRBD1 (6 bases). V was clipped by 4 bases and J by 6 bases, with 12 bases between them. Looked up from germline, CDR1 is SQVTM and CDR2 is ANQGSEA. CDR3 size: 13 residues.

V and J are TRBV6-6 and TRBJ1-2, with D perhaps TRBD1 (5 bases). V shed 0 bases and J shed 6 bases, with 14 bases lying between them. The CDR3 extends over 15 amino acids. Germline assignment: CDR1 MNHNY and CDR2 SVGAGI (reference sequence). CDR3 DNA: TGTGCCAGCAGTTACTCGGGCAGGGAATCGGATGGCTACACCTTC. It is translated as CASSYSGRESDGYTF.

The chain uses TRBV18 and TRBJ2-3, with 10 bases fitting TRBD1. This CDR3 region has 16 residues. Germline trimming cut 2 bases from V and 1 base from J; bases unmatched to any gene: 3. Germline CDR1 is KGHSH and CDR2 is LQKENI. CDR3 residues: CASSPRQGAGTDTQYF. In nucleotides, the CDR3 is TGTGCCAGCTCACCAAGACAGGGGGCGGGCACAGATACGCAGTATTTT.

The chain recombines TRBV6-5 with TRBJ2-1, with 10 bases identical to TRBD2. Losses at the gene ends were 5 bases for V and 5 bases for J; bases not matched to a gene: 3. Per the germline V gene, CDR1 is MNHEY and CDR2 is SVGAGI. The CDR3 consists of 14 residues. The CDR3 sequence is CASSRTSGNNEQFF. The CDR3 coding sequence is TGTGCCAGCAGTCGGACTAGCGGAAACAATGAGCAGTTCTTC.

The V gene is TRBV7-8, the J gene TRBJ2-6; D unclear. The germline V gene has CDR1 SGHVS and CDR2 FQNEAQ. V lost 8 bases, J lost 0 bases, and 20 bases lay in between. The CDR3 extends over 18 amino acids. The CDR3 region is CASRSTGLDFSGANVLTF. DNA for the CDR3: TGTGCCAGCCGTTCTACCGGGCTAGATTTCTCTGGGGCCAACGTCCTGACTTTC.

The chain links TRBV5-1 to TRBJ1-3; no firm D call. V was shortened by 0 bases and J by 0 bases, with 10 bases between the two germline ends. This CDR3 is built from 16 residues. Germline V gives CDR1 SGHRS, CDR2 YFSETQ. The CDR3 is CASSLGPGDSGNTIYF. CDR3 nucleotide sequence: TGCGCCAGCAGCTTGGGGCCGGGCGACTCTGGAAACACCATATATTTT.

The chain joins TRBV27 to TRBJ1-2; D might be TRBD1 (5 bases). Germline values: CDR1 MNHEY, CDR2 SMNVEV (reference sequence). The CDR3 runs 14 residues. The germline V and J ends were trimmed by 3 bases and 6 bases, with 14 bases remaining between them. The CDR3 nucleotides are TGTGCCAGCAGTTTTTACGGGGGTATGAATGGCTACACCTTC. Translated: CASSFYGGMNGYTF.

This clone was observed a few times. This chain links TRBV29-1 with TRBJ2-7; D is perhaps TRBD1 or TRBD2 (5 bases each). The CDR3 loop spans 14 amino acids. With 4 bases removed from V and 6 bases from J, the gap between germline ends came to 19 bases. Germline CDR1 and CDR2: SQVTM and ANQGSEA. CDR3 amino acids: CSVAGLARGREQYF. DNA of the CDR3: TGCAGCGTTGCTGGACTGGCTCGGGGACGCGAGCAGTACTTC.

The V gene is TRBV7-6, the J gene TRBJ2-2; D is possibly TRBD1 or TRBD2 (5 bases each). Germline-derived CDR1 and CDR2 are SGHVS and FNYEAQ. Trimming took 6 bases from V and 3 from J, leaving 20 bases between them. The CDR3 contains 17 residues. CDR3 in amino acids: CASRLKRDVGDTGELFF. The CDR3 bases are TGTGCCAGCAGGCTCAAACGGGACGTCGGAGACACCGGGGAGCTGTTTTTT. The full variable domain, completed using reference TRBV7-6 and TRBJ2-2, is GAGVSQSPRYKVTKRGQDVALRCDPISGHVSLYWYRQALGQGPEFLTYFNYEAQQDKSGLPNDRFSAERPEGSISTLTIQRTEQRDSAMYRCASRLKRDVGDTGELFFGEGSRLTVL.

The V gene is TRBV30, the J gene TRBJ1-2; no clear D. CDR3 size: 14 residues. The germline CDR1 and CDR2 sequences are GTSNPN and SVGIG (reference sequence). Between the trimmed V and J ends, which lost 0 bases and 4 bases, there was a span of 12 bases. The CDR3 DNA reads TGTGCCTGGAGTGTACCCAGGTTAAGCTATGGCTACACCTTC. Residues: CAWSVPRLSYGYTF. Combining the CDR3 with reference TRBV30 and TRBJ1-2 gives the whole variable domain SQTIHQWPATLVQPVGSPLSLECTVEGTSNPNLYWYRQAAGRGLQLLFYSVGIGQISSEVPQNLSASRPQDRQFILSSKKLLLSDSGFYLCAWSVPRLSYGYTFGSGTRLTVV.